This paragraph reports one T cell receptor (beta chain). Germline CDR1 SGHRS, CDR2 YFSETQ. V was cut by 0 bases and J by 5 bases, with 15 bases left in between. The CDR3 is 15 amino acids. TCRdb re-derived calls from the RT-PCR reads in MiXCR, one entry per CDR3 protein. The sample carries 700,000 to 800,000 distinct CDR3 sequences, less than 20% recorded once. The data stem from a study of response to subunit inactivated influenza vaccine. The TCR originated in a man over 45 who received an inactivated influenza vaccine. Source: PBMCs from blood, taken about 5 days after vaccination. The rearrangement uses TRBV5-1 and TRBJ2-7, with D hard to call. CDR3 sequence reads: CASSLGWASPNEQYF. CDR3 nucleotides: TGCGCCAGCAGCTTGGGTTGGGCTAGTCCGAACGAGCAGTACTTC.